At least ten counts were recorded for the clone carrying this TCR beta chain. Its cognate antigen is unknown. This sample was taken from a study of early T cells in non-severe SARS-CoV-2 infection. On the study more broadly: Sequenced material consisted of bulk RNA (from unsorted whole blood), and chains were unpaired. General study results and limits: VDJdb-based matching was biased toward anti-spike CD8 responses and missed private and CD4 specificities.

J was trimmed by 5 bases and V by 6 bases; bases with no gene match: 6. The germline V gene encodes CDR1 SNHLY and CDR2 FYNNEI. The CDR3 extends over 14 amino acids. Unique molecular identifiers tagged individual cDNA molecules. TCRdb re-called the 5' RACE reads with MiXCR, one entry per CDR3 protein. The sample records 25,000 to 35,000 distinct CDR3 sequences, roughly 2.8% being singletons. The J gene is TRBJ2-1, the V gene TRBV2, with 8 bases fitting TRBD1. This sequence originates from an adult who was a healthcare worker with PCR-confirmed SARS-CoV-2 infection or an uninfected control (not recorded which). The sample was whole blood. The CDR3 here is CASRLGQANNEQFF. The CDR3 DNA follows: TGTGCCAGCAGACTGGGACAGGCCAACAATGAGCAGTTCTTC.